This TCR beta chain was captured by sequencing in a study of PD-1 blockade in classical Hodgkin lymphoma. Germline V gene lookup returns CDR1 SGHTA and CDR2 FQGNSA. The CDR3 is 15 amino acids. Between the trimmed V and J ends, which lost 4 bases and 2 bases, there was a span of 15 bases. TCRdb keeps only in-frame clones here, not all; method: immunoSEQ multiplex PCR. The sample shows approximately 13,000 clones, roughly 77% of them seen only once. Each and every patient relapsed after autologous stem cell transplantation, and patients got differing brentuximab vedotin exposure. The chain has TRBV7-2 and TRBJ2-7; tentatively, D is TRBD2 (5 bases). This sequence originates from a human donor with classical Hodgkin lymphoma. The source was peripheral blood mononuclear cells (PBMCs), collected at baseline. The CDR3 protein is CASSSELGPTYEQYF. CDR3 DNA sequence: TGTGCCAGCAGCTCAGAACTAGGACCCACCTACGAGCAGTACTTC.